These 2 T cell receptor beta chains were sequenced from one sample in a study of blood T cell repertoires in COVID-19 (dated by TCRdb to 2018 to 2020). The protocol used for the library was the immunoSEQ multiplex PCR assay. TCRdb limited this immuneACCESS table to in-frame rearrangements with V and J called. A share of clones is missing; checked studies link under half to unresolved V genes, and the rest is unexplained. The table for this sample lists some 180,000 clones; 84% of them were counted only once. The top ten clonotypes cover roughly 13% of the sample. Sequencing was performed on peripheral blood. The source is a human donor in a cohort sampled during active COVID-19.

V gene TRBV23-1 combines with J gene TRBJ1-2; TRBD1 is a possible D gene (6 bases). TRBV23-1 is an open reading frame, and its role is uncertain. V was shortened by 4 bases and J by 1 base, with 19 bases between the two germline ends. The CDR3 has 17 amino acids. The CDR3: CASSRRDRHSRNYGYTF. The CDR3 bases are TGCGCCAGCAGTCGGCGCGACAGGCATAGCCGTAACTATGGCTACACCTTC.

This clone was counted once. The chain joins TRBV19 to TRBJ2-3; 11 nucleotides align to TRBD2. The CDR3 contains 15 residues. The germline gives CDR1 LNHDA, CDR2 SQIVND (reference sequence). J was trimmed by 2 bases and V by 7 bases; bases with no gene match: 5. For the CDR3, the DNA is TGTGCCAGTACCCTACTAGCGGGGGACACAGATACGCAGTATTTT. It codes for CASTLLAGDTDTQYF.